Detailed here is one T cell receptor beta chain. Its antigen is unidentified. V shed 4 bases and J 2 bases; nucleotides not matched to a gene: 4. CDR1 MNHNS and CDR2 SASEGT come from the germline V gene. The CDR3 runs 15 residues. Time point specified: inflamed ileum from the surgical specimen. Profiled with immunoSEQ multiplex PCR; TCRdb holds only in-frame clones, not every one. This sample carries about 8,000 clones, roughly 85% of them seen once, and the ten largest clones take 11%. The record originates from a study of T cell repertoires in ileal Crohn's disease. Study as a whole: About half received postoperative treatment, under 14 with thiopurines and approximately 19 anti-TNF. M0 samples are biopsies from inflamed ileum in the resection specimen.

Whole-study results and caveats: All patients with clonality above 26.8% had endoscopic recurrence.

The sequence was collected from an adult with Crohn's disease. This chain uses TRBV6-1 with TRBJ2-3; 9 bases are a match to TRBD2. The sequenced sample was ileal tissue. Written as DNA, the CDR3 is TGTGCCAGCAGTGTGGCTAGCGGGGCCACAGATACGCAGTATTTT. Translating gives CASSVASGATDTQYF.